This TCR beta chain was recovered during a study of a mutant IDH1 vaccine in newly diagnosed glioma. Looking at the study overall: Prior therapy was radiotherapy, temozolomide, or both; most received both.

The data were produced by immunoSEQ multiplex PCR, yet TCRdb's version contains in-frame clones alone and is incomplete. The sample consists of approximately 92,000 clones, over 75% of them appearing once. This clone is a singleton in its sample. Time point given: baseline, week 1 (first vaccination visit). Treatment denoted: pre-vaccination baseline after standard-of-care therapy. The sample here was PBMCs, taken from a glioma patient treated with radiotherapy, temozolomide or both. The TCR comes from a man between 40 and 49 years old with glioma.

CDR3 sequence reads: CASSFQLGLNYGYTF. CDR3 sequence (DNA): TGTGCCAGCAGTTTTCAGCTGGGGCTTAACTATGGCTACACCTTC. The V gene is TRBV27, the J gene TRBJ1-2; D might be TRBD1 (5 bases). The CDR3 is 15 residues long. Germline assignment: CDR1 MNHEY and CDR2 SMNVEV (reference sequence). V gave up 3 bases and J gave up 1 base, with 12 bases separating them.